This TCR beta chain was obtained from a study of blood T cell repertoires in COVID-19. In the source study's methods: Amplification from reference gene primers served as the basis for estimated nucleated cell counts. Measured with immunoSEQ multiplex PCR; TCRdb has only the in-frame clones, and not every one. V and J calls and clone size come straight from that table; D and trimming were deduced from the DNA. The table includes fewer than 130,000 clones, about 85% detected once. Germline lookup yields CDR1 LNHDA and CDR2 SQIVND (reference sequence). CDR3 length: 14 amino acids. Trimming stripped 4 bases from V and 4 bases from J, with 11 bases between.

The material sequenced was peripheral blood. This TCR was recovered from a human donor in a cohort sampled during active COVID-19. The V gene is TRBV19, the J gene TRBJ2-1, with TRBD1 as a possible D gene (6 bases). The CDR3 nucleotides are TGTGCCAGTAGTAAACAGGGCTCGTACAATGAGCAGTTCTTC. Its protein product is CASSKQGSYNEQFF.